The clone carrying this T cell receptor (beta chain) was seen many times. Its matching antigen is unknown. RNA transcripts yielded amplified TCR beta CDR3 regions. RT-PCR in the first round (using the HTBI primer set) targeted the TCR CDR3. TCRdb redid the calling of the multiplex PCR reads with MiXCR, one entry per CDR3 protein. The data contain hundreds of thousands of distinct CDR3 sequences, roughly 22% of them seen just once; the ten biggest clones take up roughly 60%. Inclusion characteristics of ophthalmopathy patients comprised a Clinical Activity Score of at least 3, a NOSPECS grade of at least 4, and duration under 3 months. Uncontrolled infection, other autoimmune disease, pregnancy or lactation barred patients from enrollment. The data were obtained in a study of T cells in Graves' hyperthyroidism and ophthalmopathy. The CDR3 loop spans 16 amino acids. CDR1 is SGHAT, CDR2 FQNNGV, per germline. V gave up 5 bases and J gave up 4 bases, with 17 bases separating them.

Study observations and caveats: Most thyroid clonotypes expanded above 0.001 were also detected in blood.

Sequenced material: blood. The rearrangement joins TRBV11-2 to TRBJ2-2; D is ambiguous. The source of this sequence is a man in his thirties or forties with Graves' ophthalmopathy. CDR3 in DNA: TGTGCCAGCAGCCGGCTGGCTCCTCGGGTCACCGGGGAGCTGTTTTTT. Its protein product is CASSRLAPRVTGELFF.